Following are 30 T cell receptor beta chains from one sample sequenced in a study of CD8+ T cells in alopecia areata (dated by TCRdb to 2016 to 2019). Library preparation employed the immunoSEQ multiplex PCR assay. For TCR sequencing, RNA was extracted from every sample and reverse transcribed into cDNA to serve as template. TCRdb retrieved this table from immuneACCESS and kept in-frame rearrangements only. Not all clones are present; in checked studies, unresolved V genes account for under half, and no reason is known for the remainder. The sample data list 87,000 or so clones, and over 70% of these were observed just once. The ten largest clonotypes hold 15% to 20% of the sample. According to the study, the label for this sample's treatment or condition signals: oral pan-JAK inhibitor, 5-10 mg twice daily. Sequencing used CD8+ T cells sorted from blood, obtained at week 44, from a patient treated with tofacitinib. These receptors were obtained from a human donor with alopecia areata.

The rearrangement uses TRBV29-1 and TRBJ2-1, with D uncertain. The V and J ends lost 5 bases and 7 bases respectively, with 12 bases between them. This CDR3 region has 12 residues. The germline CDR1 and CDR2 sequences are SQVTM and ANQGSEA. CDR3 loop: CSVHQAANEQFF. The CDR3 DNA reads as TGCAGCGTTCATCAGGCGGCGAATGAGCAGTTCTTC.

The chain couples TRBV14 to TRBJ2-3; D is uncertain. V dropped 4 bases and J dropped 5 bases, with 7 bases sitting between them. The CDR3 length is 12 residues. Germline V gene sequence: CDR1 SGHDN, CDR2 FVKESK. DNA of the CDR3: TGTGCCAGCAGCCTCTCGAAAGATACGCAGTATTTT. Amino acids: CASSLSKDTQYF.

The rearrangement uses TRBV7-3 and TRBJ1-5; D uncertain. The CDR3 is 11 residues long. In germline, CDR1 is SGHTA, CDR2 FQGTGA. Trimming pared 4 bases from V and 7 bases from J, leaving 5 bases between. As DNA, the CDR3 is TGTGCCAGCAGCTCCGGACAGCCCCAGCATTTT. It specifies CASSSGQPQHF. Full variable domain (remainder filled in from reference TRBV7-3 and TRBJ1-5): GAGVSQTPSNKVTEKGKYVELRCDPISGHTALYWYRQSLGQGPEFLIYFQGTGAADDSGLPNDRFFAVRPEGSVSTLKIQRTERGDSAVYLCASSSGQPQHFGDGTRLSIL.

This CDR3 is CASSEGASGYTF. In DNA, the CDR3 is TGTGCCAGCAGTGAGGGGGCAAGTGGCTACACCTTC. The chain employs TRBV25-1 and TRBJ1-2, with TRBD1 as a possible D gene (6 bases). V was cut by 3 bases and J by 7 bases, with 9 bases left in between. The V gene's germline CDR1 is MGHDK and CDR2 SYGVNS. The CDR3 covers 12 residues.

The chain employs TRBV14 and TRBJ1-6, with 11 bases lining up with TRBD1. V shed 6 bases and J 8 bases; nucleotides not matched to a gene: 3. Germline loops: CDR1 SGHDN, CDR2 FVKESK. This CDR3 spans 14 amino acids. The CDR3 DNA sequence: TGTGCCAGCAGTGGGACAGGGGGATATTCACCCCTCCACTTT. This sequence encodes CASSGTGGYSPLHF.

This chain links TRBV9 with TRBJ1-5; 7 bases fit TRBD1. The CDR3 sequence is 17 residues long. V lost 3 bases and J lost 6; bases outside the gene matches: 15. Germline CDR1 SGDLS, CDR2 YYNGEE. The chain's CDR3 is CASSAGDSVRSGQPQHF. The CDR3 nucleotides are TGTGCCAGCAGCGCAGGGGACAGCGTACGTTCAGGTCAGCCCCAGCATTTT.

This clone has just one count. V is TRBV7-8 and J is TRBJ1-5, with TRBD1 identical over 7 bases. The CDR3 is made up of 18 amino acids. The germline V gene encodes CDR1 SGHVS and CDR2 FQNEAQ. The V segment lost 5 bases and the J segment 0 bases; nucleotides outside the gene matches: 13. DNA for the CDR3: TGTGCCAGCAGCCATGGGACAGCCGGCCTCTATAGCAATCAGCCCCAGCATTTT. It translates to CASSHGTAGLYSNQPQHF. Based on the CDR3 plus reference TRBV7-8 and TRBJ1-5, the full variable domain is GAGVSQSPRYKVAKRGQDVALRCDPISGHVSLFWYQQALGQGPEFLTYFQNEAQLDKSGLPSDRFFAERPEGSVSTLKIQRTQQEDSAVYLCASSHGTAGLYSNQPQHFGDGTRLSIL.

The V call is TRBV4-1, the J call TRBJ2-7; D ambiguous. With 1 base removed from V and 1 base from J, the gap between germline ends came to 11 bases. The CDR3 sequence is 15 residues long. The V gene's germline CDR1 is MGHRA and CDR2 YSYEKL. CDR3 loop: CASSQADGQSYEQYF. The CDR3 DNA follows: TGCGCCAGCAGCCAAGCGGATGGGCAGTCCTACGAGCAGTACTTC.

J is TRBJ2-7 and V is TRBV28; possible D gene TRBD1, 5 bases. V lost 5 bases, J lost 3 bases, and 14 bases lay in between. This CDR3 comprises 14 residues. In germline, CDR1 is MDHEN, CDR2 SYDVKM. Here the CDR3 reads CASSVGQGGYEQYF. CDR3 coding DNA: TGTGCCAGCAGTGTGGGGCAGGGCGGCTACGAGCAGTACTTC.

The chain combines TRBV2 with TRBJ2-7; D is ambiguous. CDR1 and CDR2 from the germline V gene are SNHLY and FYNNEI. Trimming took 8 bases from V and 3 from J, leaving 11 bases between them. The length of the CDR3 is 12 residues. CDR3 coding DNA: TGTGCCAGCCGGCAGAAGGGCTACGAGCAGTACTTC. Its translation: CASRQKGYEQYF. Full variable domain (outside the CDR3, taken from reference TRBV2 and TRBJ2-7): EPEVTQTPSHQVTQMGQEVILRCVPISNHLYFYWYRQILGQKVEFLVSFYNNEISEKSEIFDDQFSVERPDGSNFTLKIRSTKLEDSAMYFCASRQKGYEQYFGPGTRLTVT.

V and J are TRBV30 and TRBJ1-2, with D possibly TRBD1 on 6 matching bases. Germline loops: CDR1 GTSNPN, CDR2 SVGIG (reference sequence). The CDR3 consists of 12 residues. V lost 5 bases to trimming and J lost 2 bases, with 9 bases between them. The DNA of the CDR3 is TGTGCCTGGGAAGGGACAAACTATGGCTACACCTTC. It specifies CAWEGTNYGYTF.

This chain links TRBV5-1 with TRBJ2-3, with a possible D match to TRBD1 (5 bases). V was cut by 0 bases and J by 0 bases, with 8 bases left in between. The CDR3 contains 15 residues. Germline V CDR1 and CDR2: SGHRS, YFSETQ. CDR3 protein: CASSLARASTDTQYF. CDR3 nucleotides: TGCGCCAGCAGCTTGGCCAGGGCTAGCACAGATACGCAGTATTTT. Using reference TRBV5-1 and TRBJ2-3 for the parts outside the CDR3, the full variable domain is KAGVTQTPRYLIKTRGQQVTLSCSPISGHRSVSWYQQTPGQGLQFLFEYFSETQRNKGNFPGRFSGRQFSNSRSEMNVSTLELGDSALYLCASSLARASTDTQYFGPGTRLTVL.

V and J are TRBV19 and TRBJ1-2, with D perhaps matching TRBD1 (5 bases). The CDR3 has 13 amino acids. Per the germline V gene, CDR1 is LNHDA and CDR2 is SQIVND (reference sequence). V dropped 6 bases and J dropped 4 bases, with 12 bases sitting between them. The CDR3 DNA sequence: TGTGCCAGTAGAGCGGACACGAGCTATGGCTACACCTTC. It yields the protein CASRADTSYGYTF. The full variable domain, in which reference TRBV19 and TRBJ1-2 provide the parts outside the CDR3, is DGGITQSPKYLFRKEGQNVTLSCEQNLNHDAMYWYRQDPGQGLRLIYYSQIVNDFQKGDIAEGYSVSREKKESFPLTVTSAQKNPTAFYLCASRADTSYGYTFGSGTRLTVV.

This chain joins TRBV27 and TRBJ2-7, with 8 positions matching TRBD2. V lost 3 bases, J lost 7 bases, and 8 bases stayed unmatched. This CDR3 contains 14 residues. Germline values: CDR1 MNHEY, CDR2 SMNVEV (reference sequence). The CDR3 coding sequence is TGTGCCAGCAGTTTGCGGGGGGCTGGATGGGAGCAGTACTTC. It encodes CASSLRGAGWEQYF.

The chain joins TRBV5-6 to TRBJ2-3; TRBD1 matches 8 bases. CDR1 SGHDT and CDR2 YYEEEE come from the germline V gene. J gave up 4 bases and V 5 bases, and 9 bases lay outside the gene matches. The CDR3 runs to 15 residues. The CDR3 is CASSFQGALADTQYF. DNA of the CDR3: TGTGCCAGCAGTTTTCAGGGGGCGTTAGCAGATACGCAGTATTTT.

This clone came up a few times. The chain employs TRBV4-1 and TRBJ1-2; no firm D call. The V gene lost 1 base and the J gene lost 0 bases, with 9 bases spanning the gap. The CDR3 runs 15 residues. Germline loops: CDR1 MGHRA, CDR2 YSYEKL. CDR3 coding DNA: TGCGCCAGCAGCCAAGTGATGGCGGCTAACTATGGCTACACCTTC. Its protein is CASSQVMAANYGYTF.

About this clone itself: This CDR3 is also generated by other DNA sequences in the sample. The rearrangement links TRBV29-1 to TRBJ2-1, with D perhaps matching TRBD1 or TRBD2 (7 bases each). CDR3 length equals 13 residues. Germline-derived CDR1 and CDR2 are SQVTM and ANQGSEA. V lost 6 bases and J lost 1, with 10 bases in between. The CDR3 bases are TGCAGCGTCAGGGGGGGATCCTACAATGAGCAGTTCTTC. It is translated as CSVRGGSYNEQFF.

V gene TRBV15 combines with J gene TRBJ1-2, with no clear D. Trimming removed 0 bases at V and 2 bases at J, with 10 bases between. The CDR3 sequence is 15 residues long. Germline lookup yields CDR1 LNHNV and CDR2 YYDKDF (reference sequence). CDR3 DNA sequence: TGTGCCACCAGCAGAGATCGGACGGCAAACTATGGCTACACCTTC. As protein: CATSRDRTANYGYTF.

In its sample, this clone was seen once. CDR3 nucleotide sequence: TGCGCCAGCAGCTTGGAGGGCCAGGCGAACACTGAAGCTTTCTTT. Protein product: CASSLEGQANTEAFF. The J gene is TRBJ1-1, the V gene TRBV5-1; D remains ambiguous. The CDR3 sequence is 15 residues long. V lost 0 bases to trimming and J lost 1 base, with 10 bases between them. Germline CDR1 SGHRS, CDR2 YFSETQ.

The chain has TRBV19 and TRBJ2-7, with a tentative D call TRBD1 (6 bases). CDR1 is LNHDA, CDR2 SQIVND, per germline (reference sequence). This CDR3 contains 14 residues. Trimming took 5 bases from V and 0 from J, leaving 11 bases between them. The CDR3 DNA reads TGTGCCAGTAGTGATGACAGGTCCTCCTACGAGCAGTACTTC. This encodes CASSDDRSSYEQYF.

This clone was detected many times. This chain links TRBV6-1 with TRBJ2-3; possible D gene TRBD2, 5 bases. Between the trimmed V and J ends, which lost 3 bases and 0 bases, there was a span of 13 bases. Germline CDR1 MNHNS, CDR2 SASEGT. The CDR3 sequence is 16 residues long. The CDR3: CASSDSVGGSTDTQYF. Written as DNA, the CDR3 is TGTGCCAGCAGTGATAGTGTGGGCGGGAGCACAGATACGCAGTATTTT.

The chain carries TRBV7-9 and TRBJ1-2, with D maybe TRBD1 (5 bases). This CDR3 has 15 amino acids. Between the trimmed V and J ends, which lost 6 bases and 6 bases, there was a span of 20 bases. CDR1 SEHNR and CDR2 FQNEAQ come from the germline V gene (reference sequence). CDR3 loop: CASSREEPGRDGYTF. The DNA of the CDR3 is TGTGCCAGCAGTCGAGAGGAGCCGGGACGAGATGGCTACACCTTC.

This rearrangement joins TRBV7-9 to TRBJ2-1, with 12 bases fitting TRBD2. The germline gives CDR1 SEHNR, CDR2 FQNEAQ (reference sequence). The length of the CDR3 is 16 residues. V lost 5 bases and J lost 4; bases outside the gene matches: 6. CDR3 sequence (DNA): TGTGCCAGCAGCCCTACTAGCGGGGGGCCTTACAATGAGCAGTTCTTC. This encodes CASSPTSGGPYNEQFF.

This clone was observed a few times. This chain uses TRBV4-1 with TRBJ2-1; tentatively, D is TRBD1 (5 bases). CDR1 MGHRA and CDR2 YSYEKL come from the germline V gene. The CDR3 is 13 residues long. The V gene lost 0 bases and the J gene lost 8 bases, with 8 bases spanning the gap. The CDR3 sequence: CASSQDLGHEQFF. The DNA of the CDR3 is TGCGCCAGCAGCCAAGATCTGGGGCATGAGCAGTTCTTC.

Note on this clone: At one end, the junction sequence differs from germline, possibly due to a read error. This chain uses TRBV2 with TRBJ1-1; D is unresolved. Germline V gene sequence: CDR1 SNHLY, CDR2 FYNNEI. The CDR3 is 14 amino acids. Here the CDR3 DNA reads TGTGCCAGTACCGGCCGCGGAAAGAACACCGAAGCTTTCTTT. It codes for CASTGRGKNTEAFF.

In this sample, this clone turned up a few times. Here the CDR3 reads CASSLRGTTGELFF. For the CDR3, the DNA is TGCGCCAGCAGCTTGCGGGGGACCACCGGGGAGCTGTTTTTT. This chain joins TRBV5-1 and TRBJ2-2, with a tentative D call TRBD2 (6 bases). Germline CDR1 and CDR2: SGHRS and YFSETQ. The V and J ends lost 1 base and 4 bases respectively, with 8 bases between them. There are 14 residues in the CDR3.

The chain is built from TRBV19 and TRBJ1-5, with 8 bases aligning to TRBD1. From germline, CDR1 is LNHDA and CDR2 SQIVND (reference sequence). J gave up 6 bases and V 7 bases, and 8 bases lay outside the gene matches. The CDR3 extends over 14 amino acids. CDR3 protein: CASTADRESQPQHF. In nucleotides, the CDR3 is TGTGCCAGTACCGCGGACAGGGAGAGTCAGCCCCAGCATTTT.

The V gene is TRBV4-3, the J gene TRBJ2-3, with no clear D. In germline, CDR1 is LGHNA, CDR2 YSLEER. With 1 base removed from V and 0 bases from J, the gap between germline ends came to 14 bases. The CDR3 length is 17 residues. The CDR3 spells CASSQVPTGASTDTQYF. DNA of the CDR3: TGCGCCAGCAGCCAAGTCCCGACGGGTGCTAGCACAGATACGCAGTATTTT.

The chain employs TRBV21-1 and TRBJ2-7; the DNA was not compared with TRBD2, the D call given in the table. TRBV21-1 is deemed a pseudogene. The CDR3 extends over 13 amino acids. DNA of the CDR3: TGTGCCAGCAGCAACGACTCGTCCTACGAGCAGTACTTC. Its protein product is CASSNDSSYEQYF.

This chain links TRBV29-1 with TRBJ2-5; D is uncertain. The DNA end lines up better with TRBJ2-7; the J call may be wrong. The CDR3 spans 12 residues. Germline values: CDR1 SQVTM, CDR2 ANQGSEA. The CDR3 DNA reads TGCAGCGTTTCCGGCCGGTCCTACGAGCAGTACTTC. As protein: CSVSGRSYEQYF.